This T cell receptor beta chain emerged from a study of graft-versus-host responses after intestinal transplantation. Repertoires were generated with immunoSEQ multiplex PCR, while TCRdb's copy carries only in-frame clones and drops some. The data hold some 69,000 clones, with roughly 89% observed a single time. Germline values: CDR1 MNHNS, CDR2 SASEGT. V was pared by 4 bases and J by 5 bases, with 11 bases between. CDR3 length: 13 residues. A word on this clone: The antigen remains unidentified.

Study-level points and caveats: Some patients had graft-donor T cell macrochimerism, and their allografts showed high graft-versus-host to host-versus-graft clonal ratios. Some GvH clones were seen earlier in gut or blood, suggesting intestinal origin. Peak circulating GvH clone levels tracked with early post-transplant HvG declines.

This receptor was taken from a human patient who received an intestinal transplant, so some T cells may come from the graft donor. V and J are TRBV6-1 and TRBJ2-5; tentatively, D is TRBD1 or TRBD2 (5 bases each). Sequenced here: bone marrow, sampled nearly 750 days after intestinal transplantation. CDR3 sequence (DNA): TGTGCCAGCAGTGCAGGGAGCGTTGAGACCCAGTACTTC. Encoded protein: CASSAGSVETQYF.